The sequence of this TCR beta chain was determined in a study of human T cells and chemical hapten exposure. Broader study findings: Versus controls, significantly more large CDR3 similarity clusters arose from expanded TCRs.

TCRdb re-analysed the RACE reads in MiXCR, keeping a single row per CDR3 protein. Of under 75,000 distinct CDR3 sequences in the sample, around 10% were seen once. This clonotype was detected once. Its antigen is unidentified. The junction and the germline gene differ at one end; a read error may be behind it. Time point here: patch test 3, about 24 weeks after DPC sensitization. As to treatment: therapeutic diphenylcyclopropenone sensitization with weekly scalp DPC. Germline V gene lookup returns CDR1 SGHNT and CDR2 YENEEA. The CDR3 extends over 15 amino acids. The TCR originated in a woman aged 45 to 65 with alopecia areata. Some clones in this sample may be carry-over from other donors' samples. V usage is TRBV11-3 and J usage is TRBJ2-7; 11 bases line up with TRBD2. Material: whole blood, obtained in connection with sensitization to the hapten diphenylcyclopropenone (DPC). This CDR3 is CVSSPGTSGNYEQYF. CDR3 in DNA: TGTGTCAGCAGCCCCGGGACTAGCGGAAACTACGAGCAGTACTTC.